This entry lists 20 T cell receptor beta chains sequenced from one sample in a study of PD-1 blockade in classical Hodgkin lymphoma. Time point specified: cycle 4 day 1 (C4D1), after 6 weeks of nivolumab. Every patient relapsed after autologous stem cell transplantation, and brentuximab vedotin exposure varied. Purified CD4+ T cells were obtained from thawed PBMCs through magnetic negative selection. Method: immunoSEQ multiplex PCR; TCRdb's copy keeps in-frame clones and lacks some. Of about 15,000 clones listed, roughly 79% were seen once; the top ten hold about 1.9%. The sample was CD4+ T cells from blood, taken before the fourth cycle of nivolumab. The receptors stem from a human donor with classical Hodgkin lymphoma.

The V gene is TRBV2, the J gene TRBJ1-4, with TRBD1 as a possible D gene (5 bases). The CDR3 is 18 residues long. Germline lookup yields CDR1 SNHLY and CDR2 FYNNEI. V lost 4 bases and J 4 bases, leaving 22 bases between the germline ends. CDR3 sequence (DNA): TGTGCCAGCAGTGTTGAGGTTGCAGGGAGGTGGGGTAATGAAAAACTGTTTTTT. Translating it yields CASSVEVAGRWGNEKLFF.

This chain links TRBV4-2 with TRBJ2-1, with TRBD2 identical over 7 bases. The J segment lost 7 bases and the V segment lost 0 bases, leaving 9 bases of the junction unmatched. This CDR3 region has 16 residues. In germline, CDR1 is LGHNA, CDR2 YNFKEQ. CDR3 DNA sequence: TGTGCCAGCAGCCAAGACCAGCTCGGGAGGTGGAATGAGCAGTTCTTC. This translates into CASSQDQLGRWNEQFF.

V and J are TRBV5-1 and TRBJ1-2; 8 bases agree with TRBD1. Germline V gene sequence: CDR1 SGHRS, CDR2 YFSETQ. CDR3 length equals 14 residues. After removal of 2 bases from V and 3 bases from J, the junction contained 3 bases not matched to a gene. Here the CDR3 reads CASSLGTGHYGYTF. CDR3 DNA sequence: TGCGCCAGCAGCTTAGGGACAGGCCACTATGGCTACACCTTC.

DNA of the CDR3: TGCAGCGTTGCTAGACCCGGGACTAGCGGGAGGGCTGAGCAGTTCTTC. Protein: CSVARPGTSGRAEQFF. The chain couples TRBV29-1 to TRBJ2-1; 16 bases agree with TRBD2. The CDR3 spans 16 residues. Unmatched junction bases numbered 9, after V lost 4 bases and J lost 9 bases. Germline lookup yields CDR1 SQVTM and CDR2 ANQGSEA.

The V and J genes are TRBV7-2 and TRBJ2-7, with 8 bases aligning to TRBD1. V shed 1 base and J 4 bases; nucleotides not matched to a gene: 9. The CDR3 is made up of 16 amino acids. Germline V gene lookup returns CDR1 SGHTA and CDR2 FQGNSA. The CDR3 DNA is TGTGCCAGCAGCTTAGTGCGGACAGGGCACTCTTACGAGCAGTACTTC. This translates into CASSLVRTGHSYEQYF.

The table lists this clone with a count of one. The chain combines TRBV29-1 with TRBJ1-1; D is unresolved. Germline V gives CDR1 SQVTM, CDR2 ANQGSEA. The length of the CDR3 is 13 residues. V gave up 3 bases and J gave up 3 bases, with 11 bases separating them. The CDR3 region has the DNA TGCAGCGTTGAGGGTCTGGGATACACTGAAGCTTTCTTT. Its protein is CSVEGLGYTEAFF.

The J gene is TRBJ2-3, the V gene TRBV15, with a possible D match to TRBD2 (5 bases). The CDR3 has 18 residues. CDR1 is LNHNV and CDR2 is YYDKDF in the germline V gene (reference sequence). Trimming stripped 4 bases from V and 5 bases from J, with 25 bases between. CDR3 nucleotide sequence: TGTGCCACCAGCAAAGATTGGGGAGTGGGGAGAGCGAGAGATACGCAGTATTTT. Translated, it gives CATSKDWGVGRARDTQYF.

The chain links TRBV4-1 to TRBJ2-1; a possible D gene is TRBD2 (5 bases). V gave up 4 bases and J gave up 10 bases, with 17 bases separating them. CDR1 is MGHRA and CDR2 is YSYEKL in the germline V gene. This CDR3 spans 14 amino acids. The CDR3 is CASSLAVPGFEQFF. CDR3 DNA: TGCGCCAGCAGCCTCGCCGTTCCGGGATTCGAGCAGTTCTTC.

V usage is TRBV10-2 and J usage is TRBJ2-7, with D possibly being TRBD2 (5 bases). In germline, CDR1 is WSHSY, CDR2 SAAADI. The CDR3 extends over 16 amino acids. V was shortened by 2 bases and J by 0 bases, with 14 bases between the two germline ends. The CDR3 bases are TGCGCCAGCAGTGAGGCCTTAGGACTCGCCTCCTACGAGCAGTACTTC. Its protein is CASSEALGLASYEQYF.

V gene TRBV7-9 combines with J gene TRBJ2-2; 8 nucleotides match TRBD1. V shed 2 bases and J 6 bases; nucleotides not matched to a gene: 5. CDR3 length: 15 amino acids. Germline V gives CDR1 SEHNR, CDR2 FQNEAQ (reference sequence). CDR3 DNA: TGTGCCAGCAGCTTATCCCAGGGGGCGTCCGGGGAGCTGTTTTTT. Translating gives CASSLSQGASGELFF. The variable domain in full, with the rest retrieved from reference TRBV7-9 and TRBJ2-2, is DTGVSQNPRHKITKRGQNVTFRCDPISEHNRLYWYRQTLGQGPEFLTYFQNEAQLEKSRLLSDRFSAERPKGSFSTLEIQRTEQGDSAMYLCASSLSQGASGELFFGEGSRLTVL.

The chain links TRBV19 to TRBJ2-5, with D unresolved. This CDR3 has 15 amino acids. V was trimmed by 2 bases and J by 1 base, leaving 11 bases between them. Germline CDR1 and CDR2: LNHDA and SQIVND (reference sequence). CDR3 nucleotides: TGTGCCAGTAGTATATCAGGCCTGCTCCAAGAGACCCAGTACTTC. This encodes CASSISGLLQETQYF.

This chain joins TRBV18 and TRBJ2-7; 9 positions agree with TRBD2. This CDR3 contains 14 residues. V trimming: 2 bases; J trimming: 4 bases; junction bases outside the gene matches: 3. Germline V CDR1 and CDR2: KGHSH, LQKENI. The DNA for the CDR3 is TGTGCCAGCTCACCAACAGCGGGAGGTTACGAGCAGTACTTC. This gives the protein CASSPTAGGYEQYF.

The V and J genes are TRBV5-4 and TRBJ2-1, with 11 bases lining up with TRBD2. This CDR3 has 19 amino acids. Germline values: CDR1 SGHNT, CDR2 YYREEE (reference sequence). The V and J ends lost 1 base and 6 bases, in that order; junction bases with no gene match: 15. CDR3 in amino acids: CASSLNTGLAVRVGNEQFF. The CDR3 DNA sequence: TGTGCCAGCAGCTTGAATACGGGACTAGCGGTTCGGGTGGGCAATGAGCAGTTCTTC.

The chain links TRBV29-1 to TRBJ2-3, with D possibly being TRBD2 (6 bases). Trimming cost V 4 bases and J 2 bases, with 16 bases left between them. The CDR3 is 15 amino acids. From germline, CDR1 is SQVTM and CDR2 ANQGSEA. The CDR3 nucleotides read TGCAGCGTTGGTGGTGCGGGGTCCGACACAGATACGCAGTATTTT. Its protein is CSVGGAGSDTDTQYF.

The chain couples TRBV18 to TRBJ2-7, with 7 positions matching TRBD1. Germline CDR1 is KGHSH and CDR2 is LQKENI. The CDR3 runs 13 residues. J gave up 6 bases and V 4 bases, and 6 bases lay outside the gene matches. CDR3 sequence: CASSLGTAGEQYF. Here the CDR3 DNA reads TGTGCCAGCTCACTCGGGACAGCCGGCGAGCAGTACTTC.

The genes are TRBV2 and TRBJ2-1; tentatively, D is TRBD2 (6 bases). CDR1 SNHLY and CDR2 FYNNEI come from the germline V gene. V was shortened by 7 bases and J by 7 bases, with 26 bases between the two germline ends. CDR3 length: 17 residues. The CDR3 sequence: CASNLRGGRGEKNEQFF. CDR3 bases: TGTGCCAGCAACCTGCGTGGGGGACGCGGGGAAAAGAATGAGCAGTTCTTC.

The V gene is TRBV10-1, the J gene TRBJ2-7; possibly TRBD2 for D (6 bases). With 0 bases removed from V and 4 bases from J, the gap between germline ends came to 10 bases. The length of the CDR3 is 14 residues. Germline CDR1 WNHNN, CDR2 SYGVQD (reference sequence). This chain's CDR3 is CASSESVRGYEQYF. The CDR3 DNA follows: TGCGCCAGCAGTGAGTCTGTACGGGGGTACGAGCAGTACTTC.

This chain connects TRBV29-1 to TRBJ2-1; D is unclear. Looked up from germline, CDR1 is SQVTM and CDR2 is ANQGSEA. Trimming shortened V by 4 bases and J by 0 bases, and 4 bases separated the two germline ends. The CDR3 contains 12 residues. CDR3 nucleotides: TGCAGCGTTGTAAGCTCCTACAATGAGCAGTTCTTC. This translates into CSVVSSYNEQFF.

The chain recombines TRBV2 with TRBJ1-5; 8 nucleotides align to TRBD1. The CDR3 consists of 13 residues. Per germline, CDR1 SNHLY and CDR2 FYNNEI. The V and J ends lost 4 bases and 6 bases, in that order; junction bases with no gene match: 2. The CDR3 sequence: CASSAQGGQPQHF. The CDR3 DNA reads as TGTGCCAGCAGTGCACAGGGGGGTCAGCCCCAGCATTTT.

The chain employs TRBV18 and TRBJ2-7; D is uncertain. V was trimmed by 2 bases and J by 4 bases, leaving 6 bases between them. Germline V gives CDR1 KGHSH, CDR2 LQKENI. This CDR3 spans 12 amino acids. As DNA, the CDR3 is TGTGCCAGCTCACCAGTGGGGTACGAGCAGTACTTC. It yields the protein CASSPVGYEQYF.